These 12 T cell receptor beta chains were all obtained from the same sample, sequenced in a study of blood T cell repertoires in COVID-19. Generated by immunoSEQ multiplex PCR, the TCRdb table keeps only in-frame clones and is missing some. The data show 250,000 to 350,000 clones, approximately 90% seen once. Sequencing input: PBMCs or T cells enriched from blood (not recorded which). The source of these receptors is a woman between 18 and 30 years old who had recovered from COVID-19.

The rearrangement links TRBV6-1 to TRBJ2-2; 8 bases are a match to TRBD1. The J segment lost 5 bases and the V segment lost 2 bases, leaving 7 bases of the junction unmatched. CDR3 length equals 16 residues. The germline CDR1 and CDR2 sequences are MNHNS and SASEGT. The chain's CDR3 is CASSEFQGARTGELFF. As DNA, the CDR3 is TGTGCCAGCAGTGAATTCCAGGGGGCGCGAACCGGGGAGCTGTTTTTT.

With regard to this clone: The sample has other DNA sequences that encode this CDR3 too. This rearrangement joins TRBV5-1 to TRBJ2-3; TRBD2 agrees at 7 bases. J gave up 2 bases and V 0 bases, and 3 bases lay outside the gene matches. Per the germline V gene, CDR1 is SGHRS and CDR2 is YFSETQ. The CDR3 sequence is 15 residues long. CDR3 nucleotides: TGCGCCAGCAGCTTGGAACGGGGGGACACAGATACGCAGTATTTT. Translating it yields CASSLERGDTDTQYF. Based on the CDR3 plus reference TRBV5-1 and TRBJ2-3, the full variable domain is KAGVTQTPRYLIKTRGQQVTLSCSPISGHRSVSWYQQTPGQGLQFLFEYFSETQRNKGNFPGRFSGRQFSNSRSEMNVSTLELGDSALYLCASSLERGDTDTQYFGPGTRLTVL.

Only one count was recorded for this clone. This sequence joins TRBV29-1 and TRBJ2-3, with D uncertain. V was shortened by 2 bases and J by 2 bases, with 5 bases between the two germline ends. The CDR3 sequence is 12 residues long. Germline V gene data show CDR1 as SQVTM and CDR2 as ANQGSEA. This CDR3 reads CSVELFTDTQYF. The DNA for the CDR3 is TGCAGCGTTGAATTATTCACAGATACGCAGTATTTT.

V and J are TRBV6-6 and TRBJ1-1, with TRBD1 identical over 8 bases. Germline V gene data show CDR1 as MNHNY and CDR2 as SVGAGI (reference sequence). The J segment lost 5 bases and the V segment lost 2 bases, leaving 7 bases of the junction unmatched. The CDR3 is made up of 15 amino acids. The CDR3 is CASSYHPRQGTEAFF. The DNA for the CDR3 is TGTGCCAGCAGTTACCACCCCCGACAGGGGACTGAAGCTTTCTTT.

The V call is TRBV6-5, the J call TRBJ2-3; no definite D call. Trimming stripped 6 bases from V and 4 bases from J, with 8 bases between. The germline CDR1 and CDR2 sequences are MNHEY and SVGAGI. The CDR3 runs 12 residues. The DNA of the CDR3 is TGTGCCAGCAGGGGTGACTCAGATACGCAGTATTTT. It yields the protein CASRGDSDTQYF.

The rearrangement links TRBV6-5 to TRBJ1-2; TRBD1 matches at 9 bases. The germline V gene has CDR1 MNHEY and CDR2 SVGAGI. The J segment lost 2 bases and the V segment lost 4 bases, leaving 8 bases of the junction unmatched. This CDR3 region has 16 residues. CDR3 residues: CASSSPRTGANYGYTF. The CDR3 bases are TGTGCCAGCAGTTCCCCAAGGACAGGGGCGAACTATGGCTACACCTTC.

Written as DNA, the CDR3 is TGTGCCAGCAGCTGGGACAGAAATTCAAACTATGGCTACACCTTC. Translated, it gives CASSWDRNSNYGYTF. The chain uses TRBV7-2 and TRBJ1-2; 7 bases are a match to TRBD1. The CDR3 is 15 amino acids. Trimming took 4 bases from V and 2 from J; bases not matched to a gene: 7. CDR1 SGHTA and CDR2 FQGNSA come from the germline V gene. The complete variable domain, with remaining parts taken from reference TRBV7-2 and TRBJ1-2, reads GAGVSQSPSNKVTEKGKDVELRCDPISGHTALYWYRQSLGQGLEFLIYFQGNSAPDKSGLPSDRFSAERTGGSVSTLTIQRTQQEDSAVYLCASSWDRNSNYGYTFGSGTRLTVV.

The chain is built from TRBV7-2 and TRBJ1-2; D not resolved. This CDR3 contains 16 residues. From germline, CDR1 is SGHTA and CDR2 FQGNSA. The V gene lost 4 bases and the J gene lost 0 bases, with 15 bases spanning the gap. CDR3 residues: CASSSVFRGTNYGYTF. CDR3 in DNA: TGTGCCAGCAGCTCCGTTTTTCGGGGTACTAACTATGGCTACACCTTC.

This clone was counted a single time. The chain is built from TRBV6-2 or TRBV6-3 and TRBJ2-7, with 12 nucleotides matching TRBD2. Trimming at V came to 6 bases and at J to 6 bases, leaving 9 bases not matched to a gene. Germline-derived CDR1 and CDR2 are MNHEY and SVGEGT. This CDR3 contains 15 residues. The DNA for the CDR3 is TGTGCCAGCAGCGCGCTAGCGGGGGGGCCTGGCGAGCAGTACTTC. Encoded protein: CASSALAGGPGEQYF.

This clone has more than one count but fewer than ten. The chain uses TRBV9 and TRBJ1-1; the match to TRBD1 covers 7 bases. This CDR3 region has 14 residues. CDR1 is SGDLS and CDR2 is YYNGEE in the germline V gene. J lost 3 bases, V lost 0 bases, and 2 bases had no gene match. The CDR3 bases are TGTGCCAGCAGCGTAGAAACAGGGGACACTGAAGCTTTCTTT. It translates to CASSVETGDTEAFF. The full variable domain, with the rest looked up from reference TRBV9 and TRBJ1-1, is DSGVTQTPKHLITATGQRVTLRCSPRSGDLSVYWYQQSLDQGLQFLIQYYNGEERAKGNILERFSAQQFPDLHSELNLSSLELGDSALYFCASSVETGDTEAFFGQGTRLTVV.

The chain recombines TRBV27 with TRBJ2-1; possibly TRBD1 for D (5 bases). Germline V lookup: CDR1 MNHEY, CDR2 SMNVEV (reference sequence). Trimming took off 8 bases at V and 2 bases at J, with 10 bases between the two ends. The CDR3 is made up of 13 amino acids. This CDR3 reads CASREGAYNEQFF. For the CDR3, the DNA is TGTGCCAGCCGTGAAGGGGCCTACAATGAGCAGTTCTTC.

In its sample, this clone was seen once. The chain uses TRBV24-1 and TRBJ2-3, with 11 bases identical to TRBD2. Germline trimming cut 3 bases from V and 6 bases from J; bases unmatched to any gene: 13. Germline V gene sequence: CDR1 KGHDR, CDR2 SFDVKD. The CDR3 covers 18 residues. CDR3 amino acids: CATSDALLAGVWSDTQYF. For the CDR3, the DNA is TGTGCCACCAGTGATGCACTACTAGCGGGAGTATGGTCGGATACGCAGTATTTT.